The rows below give T cell receptor beta chains drawn from one sample of a study of regulatory and conventional T cells in RAG deficiency. Sequencing was performed with immunoSEQ multiplex PCR; in TCRdb, only in-frame clones are kept and a portion is missing. The sample holds about 1,000 clones, roughly 83% seen once. The sequencing sample was made of CD4+ effector T cells sorted from blood. Source of these receptors: a human donor with RAG deficiency presenting as combined immunodeficiency. The CDR3 runs from the conserved cysteine through the conserved F or W. D genes are given only for firm matches. Part of the rows lack a size; the others show once, few, many or a class for expanded clones.

d_gene | j_gene | v_gene | abundance | CDR3aa | CDR3nt
- | TRBJ2-3 | TRBV19 | - | CASSIQTDTQYF | TGTGCCAGTAGTATTCAAACAGATACGCAGTATTTT
- | TRBJ1-2 | TRBV28 | - | CASMDTGGDYGYTF | TGTGCCAGCATGGACACGGGGGGTGACTATGGCTACACCTTC
- | TRBJ2-7 | TRBV4-1 | - | CASSLLRDYEQYF | TGTGCCAGCAGCCTCCTAAGGGATTACGAGCAGTACTTC
- | TRBJ1-1 | TRBV14 | - | CASSQLPNTEAFF | TGTGCCAGCAGCCAGCTCCCGAACACTGAAGCTTTCTTT
- | TRBJ2-3 | TRBV4-1 | - | CASSHPWGGTDTQYF | TGCGCCAGCAGCCACCCATGGGGGGGCACAGATACGCAGTATTTT
- | TRBJ2-7 | TRBV27 | - | CASSPWGPYEQYF | TGTGCCAGCAGTCCCTGGGGGCCTTACGAGCAGTACTTC
- | TRBJ2-7 | TRBV28 | - | CASSLISYEQYF | TGTGCCAGCAGTTTAATATCCTACGAGCAGTACTTC
- | TRBJ2-3 | TRBV25-1 | - | CASSELSTDTQYF | TGTGCCAGCAGTGAATTGAGCACAGATACGCAGTATTTT
- | TRBJ1-1 | TRBV27 | - | CASNLRGNTEAFF | TGTGCCAGCAACCTACGTGGGAACACTGAAGCTTTCTTT
- | TRBJ1-5 | TRBV6-6 | - | CASSRDVGNQPQHF | TGTGCCAGCAGTAGGGACGTCGGAAATCAGCCCCAGCATTTT
- | TRBJ2-3 | TRBV19 | - | CASTLWDTQYF | TGTGCCAGTACCCTGTGGGATACGCAGTATTTT
- | TRBJ1-5 | TRBV6-4 | few | CASSDGNQPQHF | TGTGCCAGCAGTGACGGCAATCAGCCCCAGCATTTT
- | TRBJ2-3 | TRBV7-3 | - | CASSPMFSTDTQYF | TGTGCCAGCAGCCCGATGTTTAGCACAGATACGCAGTATTTT
- | TRBJ2-1 | TRBV5-4 | - | CASSPMVYNEQFF | TGTGCCAGCAGCCCCATGGTCTACAATGAGCAGTTCTTC
- | TRBJ1-4 | TRBV28 | - | CASSLFSEKLFF | TGTGCCAGCAGTTTATTCAGTGAAAAACTGTTTTTT
- | TRBJ2-3 | TRBV5-1 | - | CASSSVPTDTQYF | TGCGCCAGCAGCTCTGTTCCCACAGATACGCAGTATTTT
- | TRBJ1-5 | TRBV5-1 | once | CASSENSNQPQHF | TGCGCCAGCAGCGAAAATAGCAATCAGCCCCAGCATTTT
- | TRBJ2-4 | TRBV18 | - | CASSPQIAAKNIQYF | TGTGCCAGCTCACCTCAAATAGCGGCCAAAAACATTCAGTACTTC
- | TRBJ1-2 | TRBV28 | - | CASSFPGGYTF | TGTGCCAGCAGTTTCCCCGGTGGCTACACCTTC
- | TRBJ2-1 | TRBV7-3 | few | CASSSSSYNEQFF | TGTGCCAGCAGCTCGAGCTCCTACAATGAGCAGTTCTTC
- | TRBJ1-2 | TRBV28 | - | CASSPNYGYTF | TGTGCCAGCAGTCCTAACTATGGCTACACCTTC
- | TRBJ2-7 | TRBV11-2 | - | CASSYSYEQYF | TGTGCCAGCAGCTATTCCTACGAGCAGTACTTC
- | TRBJ2-7 | TRBV11-3 | - | CASSRAYEQYF | TGTGCCAGCAGCCGCGCCTACGAGCAGTACTTC
- | TRBJ2-7 | TRBV30 | - | CAWSGSYEQYF | TGTGCCTGGAGTGGCTCCTACGAGCAGTACTTC
- | TRBJ2-7 | TRBV11-3 | - | CASSPNAYEQYF | TGTGCCAGCAGCCCGAACGCCTACGAGCAGTACTTC
- | TRBJ2-3 | TRBV11-3 | - | CASSYTDTQYF | TGTGCCAGCAGCTACACAGATACGCAGTATTTT
- | TRBJ2-7 | TRBV7-8 | - | CASSFSYEQYF | TGTGCCAGCAGCTTCTCTTACGAGCAGTACTTC
- | TRBJ2-3 | TRBV11-3 | - | CASSLLAPSSQYF | TGTGCCAGCAGCTTATTGGCCCCCTCGAGTCAGTATTTT
TRBD1 | TRBJ1-2 | TRBV6-5 | - | CASSYQTGRYTF | TGTGCCAGCAGTTACCAGACAGGGAGGTACACCTTC
- | TRBJ2-6 | TRBV27 | - | CASSPTGANVLTF | TGTGCCAGCAGTCCCACTGGGGCCAACGTCCTGACTTTC
- | TRBJ2-3 | TRBV7-3 | - | CASSNTDTQYF | TGTGCCAGCAGCAACACAGATACGCAGTATTTT
- | TRBJ2-3 | TRBV7-9 | once | CASAREYF | TGTGCCAGCGCAAGAGAGTATTTT
- | TRBJ1-5 | TRBV18 | - | CASSPLRIQPQHF | TGTGCCAGCTCACCCCTACGAATCCAGCCCCAGCATTTT
- | TRBJ1-3 | TRBV18 | - | CASSHLLVSGNTIYF | TGTGCCAGCTCACACCTGCTCGTCTCTGGAAACACCATATATTTT
- | TRBJ2-7 | TRBV6-5 | - | CASSQAYEQYF | TGTGCCAGCAGTCAAGCCTACGAGCAGTACTTC
- | TRBJ2-1 | TRBV9 | - | CASSPRTTPFNEQFF | TGTGCCAGCAGCCCCCGGACCACCCCCTTCAATGAGCAGTTCTTC
- | TRBJ1-2 | TRBV6-5 | - | CASSYSKGGYGYTF | TGTGCCAGCAGTTACTCCAAGGGGGGGTATGGCTACACCTTC
- | TRBJ1-5 | TRBV11-2 | - | CASSPRGGNQPQHF | TGTGCCAGCAGCCCCCGAGGGGGCAATCAGCCCCAGCATTTT
TRBD1 | TRBJ1-5 | TRBV28 | - | CASSLMGPGGFQPQHF | TGTGCCAGCAGTTTAATGGGTCCAGGGGGCTTTCAGCCCCAGCATTTT
- | TRBJ2-7 | TRBV5-1 | - | CASSSAYEQYF | TGCGCCAGCAGCTCCGCCTACGAGCAGTACTTC
- | TRBJ2-6 | TRBV1 | once | CTSSFKSRANVLTF | TGCACCAGCAGCTTTAAGAGTCGGGCCAACGTCCTGACTTTC
- | TRBJ1-5 | TRBV27 | - | CASSLGIRSKPQHF | TGTGCCAGCAGTTTAGGAATCAGGTCGAAGCCCCAGCATTTT
- | TRBJ1-6 | TRBV28 | - | CASSLWGGAVAPLHF | TGTGCCAGCAGTTTATGGGGAGGGGCAGTTGCACCCCTCCACTTT
- | TRBJ2-3 | TRBV5-1 | few | CASSWADTQYF | TGCGCCAGCAGCTGGGCAGATACGCAGTATTTT
- | TRBJ1-2 | TRBV18 | - | CASSPPGYGYTF | TGTGCCAGCTCACCACCAGGCTATGGCTACACCTTC